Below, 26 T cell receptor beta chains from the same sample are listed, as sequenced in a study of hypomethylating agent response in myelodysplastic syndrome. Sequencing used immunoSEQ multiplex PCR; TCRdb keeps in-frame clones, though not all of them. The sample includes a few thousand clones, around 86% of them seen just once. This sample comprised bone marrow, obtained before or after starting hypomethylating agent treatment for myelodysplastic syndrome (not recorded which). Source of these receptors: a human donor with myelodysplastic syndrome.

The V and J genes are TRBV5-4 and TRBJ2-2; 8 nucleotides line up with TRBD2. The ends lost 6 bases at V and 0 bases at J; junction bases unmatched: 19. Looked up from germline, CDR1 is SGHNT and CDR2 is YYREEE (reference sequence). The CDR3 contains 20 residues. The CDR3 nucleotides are TGTGCCAGCACCCGATGGGGTATCGGGGGGGCTAGCGCGAACACCGGGGAGCTGTTTTTT. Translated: CASTRWGIGGASANTGELFF.

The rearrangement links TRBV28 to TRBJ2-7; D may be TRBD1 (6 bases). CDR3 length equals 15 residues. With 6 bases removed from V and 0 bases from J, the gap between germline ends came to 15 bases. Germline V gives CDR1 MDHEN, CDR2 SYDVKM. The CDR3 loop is CASRPGQPSSYEQYF. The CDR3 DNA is TGTGCCAGCAGACCAGGACAGCCGAGCTCCTACGAGCAGTACTTC.

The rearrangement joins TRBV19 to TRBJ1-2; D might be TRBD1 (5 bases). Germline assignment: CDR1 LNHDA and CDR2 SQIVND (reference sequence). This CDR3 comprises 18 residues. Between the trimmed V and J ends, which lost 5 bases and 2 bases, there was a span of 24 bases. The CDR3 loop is CASSAPGTRDLRNYGYTF. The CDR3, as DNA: TGTGCCAGTAGTGCCCCAGGGACTCGCGATTTACGGAACTATGGCTACACCTTC.

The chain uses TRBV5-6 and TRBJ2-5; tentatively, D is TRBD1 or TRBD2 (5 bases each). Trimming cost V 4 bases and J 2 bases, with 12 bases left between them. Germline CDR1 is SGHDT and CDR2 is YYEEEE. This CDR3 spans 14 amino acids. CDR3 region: CASSLGTLQETQYF. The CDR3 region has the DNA TGTGCCAGCAGCCTTGGGACCCTTCAAGAGACCCAGTACTTC.

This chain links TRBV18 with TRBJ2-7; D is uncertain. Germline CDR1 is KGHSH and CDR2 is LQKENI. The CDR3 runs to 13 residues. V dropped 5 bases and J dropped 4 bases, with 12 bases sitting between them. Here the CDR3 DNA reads TGTGCCAGCTCAGATACCATTATATACGAGCAGTACTTC. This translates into CASSDTIIYEQYF.

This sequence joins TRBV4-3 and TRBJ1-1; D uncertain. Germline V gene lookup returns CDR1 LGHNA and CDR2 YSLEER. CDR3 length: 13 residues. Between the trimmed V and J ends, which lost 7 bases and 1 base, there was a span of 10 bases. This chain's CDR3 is CASTGGRNTEAFF. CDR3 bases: TGCGCCAGCACGGGAGGGAGGAACACTGAAGCTTTCTTT.

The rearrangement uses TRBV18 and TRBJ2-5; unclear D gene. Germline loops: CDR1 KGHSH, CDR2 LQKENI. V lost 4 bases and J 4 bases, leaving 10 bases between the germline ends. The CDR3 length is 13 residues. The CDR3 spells CASSLRQRETQYF. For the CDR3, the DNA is TGTGCCAGCTCACTGCGTCAGCGAGAGACCCAGTACTTC. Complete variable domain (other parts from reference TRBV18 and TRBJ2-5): NAGVMQNPRHLVRRRGQEARLRCSPMKGHSHVYWYRQLPEEGLKFMVYLQKENIIDESGMPKERFSAEFPKEGPSILRIQQVVRGDSAAYFCASSLRQRETQYFGPGTRLLVL.

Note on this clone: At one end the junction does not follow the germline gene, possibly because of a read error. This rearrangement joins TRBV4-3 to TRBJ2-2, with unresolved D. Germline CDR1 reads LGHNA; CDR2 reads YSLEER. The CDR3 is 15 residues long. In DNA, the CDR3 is TGCGCCAGCAGCCAAGGGAGCGCGAACACCCGGGAGCTGTTTTTT. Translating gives CASSQGSANTRELFF.

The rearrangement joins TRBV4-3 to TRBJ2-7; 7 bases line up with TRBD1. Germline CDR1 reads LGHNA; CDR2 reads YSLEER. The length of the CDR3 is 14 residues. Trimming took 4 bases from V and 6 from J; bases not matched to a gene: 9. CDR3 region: CASSRLRTGGEQYF. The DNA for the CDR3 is TGCGCCAGCAGCCGGCTAAGGACAGGAGGCGAGCAGTACTTC.

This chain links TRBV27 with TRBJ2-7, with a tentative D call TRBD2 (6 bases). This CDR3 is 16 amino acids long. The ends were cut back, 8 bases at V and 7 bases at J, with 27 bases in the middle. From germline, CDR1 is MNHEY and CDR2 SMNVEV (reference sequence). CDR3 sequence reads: CASAPLGSGGFGEQYF. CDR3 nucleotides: TGTGCCAGCGCGCCCCTGGGATCCGGGGGTTTTGGAGAGCAGTACTTC.

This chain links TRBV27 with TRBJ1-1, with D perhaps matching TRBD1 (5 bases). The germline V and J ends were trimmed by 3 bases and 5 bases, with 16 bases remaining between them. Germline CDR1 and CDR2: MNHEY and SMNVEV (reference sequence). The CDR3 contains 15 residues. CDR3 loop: CASSFQGISSTEAFF. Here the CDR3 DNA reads TGTGCCAGCAGTTTCCAGGGTATATCAAGTACTGAAGCTTTCTTT.

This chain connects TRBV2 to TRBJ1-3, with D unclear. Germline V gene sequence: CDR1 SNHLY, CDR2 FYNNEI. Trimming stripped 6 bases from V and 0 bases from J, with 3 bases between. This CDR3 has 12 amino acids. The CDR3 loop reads CASRNSGNTIYF. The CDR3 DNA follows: TGTGCCAGCAGGAACTCTGGAAACACCATATATTTT.

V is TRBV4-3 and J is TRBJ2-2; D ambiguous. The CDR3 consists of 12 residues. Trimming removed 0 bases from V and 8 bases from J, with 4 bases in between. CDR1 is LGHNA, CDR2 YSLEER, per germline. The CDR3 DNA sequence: TGCGCCAGCAGCCAAGATTGGGGGGAGCTGTTTTTT. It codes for CASSQDWGELFF.

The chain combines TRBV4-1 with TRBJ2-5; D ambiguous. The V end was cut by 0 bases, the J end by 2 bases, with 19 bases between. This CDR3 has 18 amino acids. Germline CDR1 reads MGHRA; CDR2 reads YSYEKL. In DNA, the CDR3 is TGCGCCAGCAGCCAAGATCGACACTCCGAGAGGTCGCAAGAGACCCAGTACTTC. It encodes CASSQDRHSERSQETQYF.

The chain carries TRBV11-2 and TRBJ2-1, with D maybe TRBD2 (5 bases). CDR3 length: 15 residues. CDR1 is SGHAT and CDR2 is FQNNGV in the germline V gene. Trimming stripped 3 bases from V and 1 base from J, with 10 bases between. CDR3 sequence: CASSFVQRSYNEQFF. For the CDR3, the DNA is TGTGCCAGCAGCTTCGTCCAGCGGTCCTACAATGAGCAGTTCTTC.

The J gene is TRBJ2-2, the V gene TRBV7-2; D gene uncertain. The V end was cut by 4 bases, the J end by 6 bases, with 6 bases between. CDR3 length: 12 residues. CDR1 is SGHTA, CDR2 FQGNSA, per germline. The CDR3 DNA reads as TGTGCCAGCAGCTCACGGGCCGGGGAGCTGTTTTTT. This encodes CASSSRAGELFF.

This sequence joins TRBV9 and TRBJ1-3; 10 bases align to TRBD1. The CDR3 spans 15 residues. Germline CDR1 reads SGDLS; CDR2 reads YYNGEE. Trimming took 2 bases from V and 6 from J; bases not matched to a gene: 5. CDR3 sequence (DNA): TGTGCCAGCAGCGTTGGCGGGACAGGGGTAAACACCATATATTTT. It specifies CASSVGGTGVNTIYF.

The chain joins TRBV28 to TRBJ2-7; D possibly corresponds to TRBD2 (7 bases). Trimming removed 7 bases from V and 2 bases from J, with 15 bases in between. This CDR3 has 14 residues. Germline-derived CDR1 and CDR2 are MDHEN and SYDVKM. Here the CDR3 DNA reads TGTGCCAGCACTGAGGGGAGGGGGACCTACGAGCAGTACTTC. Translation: CASTEGRGTYEQYF.

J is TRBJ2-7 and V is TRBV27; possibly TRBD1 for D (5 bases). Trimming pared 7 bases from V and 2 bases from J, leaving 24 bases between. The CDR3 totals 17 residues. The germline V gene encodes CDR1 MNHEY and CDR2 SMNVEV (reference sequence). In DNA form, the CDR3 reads TGTGCCAGCATGCCCATATCCCGACGACAGAGTACCTACGAGCAGTACTTC. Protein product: CASMPISRRQSTYEQYF.

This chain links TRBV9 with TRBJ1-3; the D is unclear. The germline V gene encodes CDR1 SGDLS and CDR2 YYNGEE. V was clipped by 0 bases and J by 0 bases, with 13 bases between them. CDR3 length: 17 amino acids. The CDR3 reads CASSVGAAKSSGNTIYF. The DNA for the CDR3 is TGTGCCAGCAGCGTAGGGGCAGCTAAGAGCTCTGGAAACACCATATATTTT. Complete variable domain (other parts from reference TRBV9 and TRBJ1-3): DSGVTQTPKHLITATGQRVTLRCSPRSGDLSVYWYQQSLDQGLQFLIQYYNGEERAKGNILERFSAQQFPDLHSELNLSSLELGDSALYFCASSVGAAKSSGNTIYFGEGSWLTVV.

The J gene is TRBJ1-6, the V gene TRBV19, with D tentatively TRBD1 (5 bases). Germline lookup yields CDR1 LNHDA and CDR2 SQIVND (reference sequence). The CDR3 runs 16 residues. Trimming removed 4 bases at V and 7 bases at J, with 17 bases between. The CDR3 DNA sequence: TGTGCCAGTAGTACCAACATTCGACGGGGGAATTCACCCCTCCACTTT. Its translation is CASSTNIRRGNSPLHF.

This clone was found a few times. The CDR3 DNA reads as TGTGCCAGCAGCTTATCGGGGGCAGGGGGCAGACGCACAGATACGCAGTATTTT. This translates into CASSLSGAGGRRTDTQYF. The rearrangement links TRBV5-4 to TRBJ2-3; 8 bases match TRBD1. Trimming took 2 bases from V and 1 from J; bases not matched to a gene: 12. Looked up from germline, CDR1 is SGHNT and CDR2 is YYREEE (reference sequence). The CDR3 runs to 18 residues.

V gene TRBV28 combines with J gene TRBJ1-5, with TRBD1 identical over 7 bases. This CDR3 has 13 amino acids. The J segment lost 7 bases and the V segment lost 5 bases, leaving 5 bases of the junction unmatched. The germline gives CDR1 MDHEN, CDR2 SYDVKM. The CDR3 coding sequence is TGTGCCAGCAGTCCAGGGGGGAGGCAGCCCCAGCATTTT. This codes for CASSPGGRQPQHF. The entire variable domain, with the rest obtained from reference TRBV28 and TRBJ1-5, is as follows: DVKVTQSSRYLVKRTGEKVFLECVQDMDHENMFWYRQDPGLGLRLIYFSYDVKMKEKGDIPEGYSVSREKKERFSLILESASTNQTSMYLCASSPGGRQPQHFGDGTRLSIL.

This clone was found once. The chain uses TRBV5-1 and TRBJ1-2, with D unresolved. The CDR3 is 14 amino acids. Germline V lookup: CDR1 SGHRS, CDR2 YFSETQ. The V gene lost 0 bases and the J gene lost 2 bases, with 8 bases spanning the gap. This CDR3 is CASSLALGNYGYTF. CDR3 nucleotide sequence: TGCGCCAGCAGCTTGGCCTTAGGGAACTATGGCTACACCTTC.

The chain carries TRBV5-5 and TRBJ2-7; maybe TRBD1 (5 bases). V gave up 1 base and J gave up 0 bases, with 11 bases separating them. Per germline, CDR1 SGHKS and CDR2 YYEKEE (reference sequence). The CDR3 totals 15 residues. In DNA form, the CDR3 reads TGTGCCAGCAGCTTGTCCTGGACAAACTCCTACGAGCAGTACTTC. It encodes CASSLSWTNSYEQYF.

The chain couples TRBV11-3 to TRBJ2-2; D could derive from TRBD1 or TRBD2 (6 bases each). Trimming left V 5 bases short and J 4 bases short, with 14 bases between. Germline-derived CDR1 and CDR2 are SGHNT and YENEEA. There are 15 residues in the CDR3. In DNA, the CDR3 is TGTGCCAGCAGCCCCACCTGGGGGGCCACCGGGGAGCTGTTTTTT. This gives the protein CASSPTWGATGELFF.